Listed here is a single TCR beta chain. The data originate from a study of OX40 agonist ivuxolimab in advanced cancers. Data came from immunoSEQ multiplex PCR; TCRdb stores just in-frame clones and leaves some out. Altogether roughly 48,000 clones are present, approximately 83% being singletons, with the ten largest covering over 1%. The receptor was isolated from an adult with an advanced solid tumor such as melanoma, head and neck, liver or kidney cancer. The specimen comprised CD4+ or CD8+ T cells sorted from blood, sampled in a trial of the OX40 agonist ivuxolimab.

The CDR3 reads CASSSRQGGEKLFF. The CDR3 DNA reads as TGTGCCAGCAGCTCCCGGCAGGGAGGTGAAAAACTGTTTTTT. The chain uses TRBV5-4 and TRBJ1-4; tentatively, D is TRBD1 (5 bases). Germline loops: CDR1 SGHNT, CDR2 YYREEE (reference sequence). The CDR3 is made up of 14 amino acids. V shed 3 bases and J shed 7 bases, with 13 bases lying between them.